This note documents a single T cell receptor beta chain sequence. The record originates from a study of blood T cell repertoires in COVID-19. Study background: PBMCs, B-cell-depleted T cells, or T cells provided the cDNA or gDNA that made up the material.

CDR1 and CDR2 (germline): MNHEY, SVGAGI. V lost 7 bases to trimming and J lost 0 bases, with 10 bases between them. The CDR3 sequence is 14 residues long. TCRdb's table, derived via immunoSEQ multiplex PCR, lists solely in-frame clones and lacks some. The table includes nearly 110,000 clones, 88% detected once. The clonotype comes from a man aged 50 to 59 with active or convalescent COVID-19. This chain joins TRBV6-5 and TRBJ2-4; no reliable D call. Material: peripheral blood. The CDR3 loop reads CASTLRLAKNIQYF. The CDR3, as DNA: TGTGCCAGCACCCTCAGACTAGCCAAAAACATTCAGTACTTC.